This T cell receptor (beta chain) was sequenced during a study of CD8 T cells in ankylosing spondylitis (dated by TCRdb to about 2017). For the wider study: The study profiled T cell receptor beta repertoires in healthy donors and ankylosing spondylitis patients to find disease-linked TCR variants. The whole study cohort included roughly 110 healthy donors and 20 to 25 ankylosing spondylitis patients. Samples of peripheral blood were taken, and for ankylosing spondylitis patients, synovial fluid was collected as well.

Note on this clonotype: No antigen is known for it. No base quality information exists; no much larger clone differs at one position.

Study-wide conclusions, independent of this receptor: According to the report, matched synovial fluid samples from ankylosing spondylitis patients were significantly enriched for the disease-linked clones. Some motif variants had previously been reported in the synovial fluid and blood of reactive arthritis patients, which suggests shared mechanisms of disease initiation. A TCR beta motif of several highly homologous amino acid variants appeared characteristic of blood from ankylosing spondylitis patients. A CD8+ phenotype was shown by the disease-linked clones, which were found at relatively low frequencies in peripheral blood.

Measured from the cysteine to the phenylalanine, the CDR3 is 14 residues long. Only the CDR3 part of the read is kept: 42 bases, read in frame from the first base. V drops 0 bases and J drops 2 bases, leaving 7 bases in between. CDR1 and CDR2, looked up from the germline V gene, are SGDLS and YYNGEE. Sequencing used an Illumina HiSeq 2500. Quantitative 5'-RACE with molecular barcodes was the method used to prepare the TCR beta libraries. On the authors' methods: Disease-linked TCR variants were identified with a new computational method built on a probabilistic model of VDJ rearrangement. TCRdb reprocessed the public reads (quality trimming at Q25 with fastp, clone calling with MiXCR) and kept in-frame beta chains. Each entry is one CDR3 protein sequence, shown with its most common DNA and genes. These V and J calls derive from TCRdb rather than the authors' analysis. The sample has roughly 30,000 distinct CDR3 sequences on record, less than 6.5% of them singletons. Clones ranked in the top ten supply about 1.8% of the sample.

This receptor chain uses TRBV9 and TRBJ2-3, with the D gene uncertain. The receptor was derived from a female donor with ankylosing spondylitis or in good health (not recorded which). The material sequenced was blood, either unsorted or a sorted T cell fraction (not recorded which). At the DNA level, the sequence is TGTGCCAGCAGCGTAGACCCCCCCACAGATACGCAGTATTTT. Protein translation: CASSVDPPTDTQYF.